Below, 18 T cell receptor beta chains from the same sample are listed, as sequenced in a study of cytotoxic CD8 clonotypes in ibrutinib-treated CLL. Method: immunoSEQ multiplex PCR; TCRdb's copy keeps in-frame clones and lacks some. The sample consists of roughly 24,000 clones, about four fifths of them appearing once. The sample in question was PBMCs, obtained before ibrutinib treatment. The receptors here all came from a human donor with chronic lymphocytic leukemia.

The V and J genes are TRBV20-1 and TRBJ2-1; perhaps TRBD1 as D (6 bases). Trimming stripped 3 bases from V and 11 bases from J, with 11 bases between. CDR3 length equals 11 residues. Germline V CDR1 and CDR2: DFQATT, SNEGSKA (reference sequence). The CDR3: CSASPDRKQFF. DNA of the CDR3: TGCAGTGCTAGCCCAGACAGGAAGCAGTTCTTC.

The gene calls are TRBV19 and TRBJ2-1; D possibly corresponds to TRBD1 (6 bases). Trimming left V 5 bases short and J 4 bases short, with 12 bases between. CDR1 and CDR2 (germline): LNHDA, SQIVND (reference sequence). The CDR3 totals 14 residues. The CDR3 protein is CASSRRGDYNEQFF. CDR3 coding DNA: TGTGCCAGTAGTCGCAGGGGCGATTACAATGAGCAGTTCTTC.

The V gene is TRBV4-1, the J gene TRBJ1-2; 9 positions match TRBD1. The CDR3 is 13 residues long. Trimming took 1 base from V and 8 from J; bases not matched to a gene: 2. Germline V gives CDR1 MGHRA, CDR2 YSYEKL. This chain's CDR3 is CASSQGTGAGYTF. The CDR3 bases are TGCGCCAGCAGCCAAGGGACAGGGGCCGGCTACACCTTC.

This clone was observed a few times. V gene TRBV5-4 combines with J gene TRBJ2-1, with D perhaps TRBD2 (6 bases). Trimming cost V 8 bases and J 6 bases, with 12 bases left between them. Germline CDR1 and CDR2: SGHNT and YYREEE (reference sequence). This CDR3 spans 12 amino acids. CDR3 in DNA: TGTGCCAGTCATGCGGGGCGCAATGAGCAGTTCTTC. It codes for CASHAGRNEQFF.

The V gene is TRBV25-1, the J gene TRBJ2-6, with D maybe TRBD1 (6 bases). V was trimmed by 0 bases and J by 5 bases, leaving 8 bases between them. This CDR3 contains 15 residues. Looked up from germline, CDR1 is MGHDK and CDR2 is SYGVNS. The CDR3 is CASSEYGTRANVLTF. CDR3 sequence (DNA): TGTGCCAGCAGTGAATATGGGACACGGGCCAACGTCCTGACTTTC.

This chain connects TRBV5-1 to TRBJ2-1, with TRBD2 matching 10 bases. Trimming cost V 0 bases and J 8 bases; bases outside gene matches: 14. The CDR3 consists of 18 residues. Germline V gene data show CDR1 as SGHRS and CDR2 as YFSETQ. CDR3 in amino acids: CASSLESSGRARGDEQFF. DNA of the CDR3: TGCGCCAGCAGCTTGGAATCCAGCGGGAGGGCAAGAGGGGATGAGCAGTTCTTC.

The chain joins TRBV14 to TRBJ2-3, with TRBD2 matching over 10 bases. With 3 bases clipped from V and 0 bases from J, the junction kept 3 bases outside the gene matches. CDR3 length: 16 amino acids. Germline V gene sequence: CDR1 SGHDN, CDR2 FVKESK. This CDR3 reads CASSHGLAASTDTQYF. CDR3 coding DNA: TGTGCCAGCAGCCACGGACTAGCGGCTAGCACAGATACGCAGTATTTT.

This clone has only a few counts. The rearrangement uses TRBV7-6 and TRBJ2-1, with a possible D match to TRBD2 (5 bases). The CDR3 totals 14 residues. From germline, CDR1 is SGHVS and CDR2 FNYEAQ. The germline V and J ends were trimmed by 5 bases and 7 bases, with 15 bases remaining between them. The CDR3 loop reads CASSPYGGGNEQFF. The CDR3, as DNA: TGTGCCAGCAGCCCGTACGGTGGCGGGAATGAGCAGTTCTTC.

This sequence joins TRBV11-3 and TRBJ2-1, with TRBD1 identical over 7 bases. The trim removed 4 bases at V and 13 bases at J, leaving 13 bases unmatched. This CDR3 spans 14 amino acids. The V gene's germline CDR1 is SGHNT and CDR2 YENEEA. The CDR3 DNA sequence: TGTGCCAGCAGCTCCGGGACAGCGGCACCTCGCCAGTTCTTC. Protein product: CASSSGTAAPRQFF.

The chain couples TRBV5-1 to TRBJ1-4; D remains unclear. CDR1 is SGHRS and CDR2 is YFSETQ in the germline V gene. The CDR3 totals 12 residues. V was shortened by 2 bases and J by 6 bases, with 5 bases between the two germline ends. CDR3 protein: CASSFNDEKLFF. Here the CDR3 DNA reads TGCGCCAGCAGCTTTAATGATGAAAAACTGTTTTTT.

The V gene is TRBV10-2, the J gene TRBJ1-1; 7 bases align to TRBD1. V dropped 2 bases and J dropped 1; count of bases not matched to a gene: 1. Germline CDR1 WSHSY, CDR2 SAAADI. CDR3 size: 14 residues. In DNA form, the CDR3 reads TGCGCCAGCAGTGAGGCAGGGGGGAACACTGAAGCTTTCTTT. Protein sequence: CASSEAGGNTEAFF.

The chain links TRBV4-1 to TRBJ2-2, with 8 positions matching TRBD2. The CDR3 extends over 17 amino acids. Germline CDR1 MGHRA, CDR2 YSYEKL. V lost 1 base to trimming and J lost 7 bases; unmatched junction nucleotides: 11. In nucleotides, the CDR3 is TGCGCCAGCAGCCAAGGTCACCTCGGACTAGCCGTCGGGGAGCTGTTTTTT. Translated, it gives CASSQGHLGLAVGELFF.

The chain carries TRBV30 and TRBJ2-7, with a possible D match to TRBD2 (6 bases). The CDR3 loop spans 12 amino acids. Looked up from germline, CDR1 is GTSNPN and CDR2 is SVGIG (reference sequence). V was trimmed by 7 bases and J by 2 bases, leaving 12 bases between them. CDR3 nucleotide sequence: TGTGCCTCGGGAGTTTCCACCTACGAGCAGTACTTC. As protein: CASGVSTYEQYF.

This clone was seen once. The gene calls are TRBV16 and TRBJ2-1; no clear D. V lost 3 bases and J lost 0, with 12 bases in between. Per germline, CDR1 KGHSY and CDR2 FQNENV. The CDR3 is made up of 16 amino acids. The CDR3 nucleotides are TGTGCCAGCAGCCACCCAAGCGCCAGCTCCTACAATGAGCAGTTCTTC. Translated: CASSHPSASSYNEQFF.

This rearrangement joins TRBV10-1 to TRBJ2-5, with 14 bases aligning to TRBD2. V lost 3 bases to trimming and J lost 5 bases; unmatched junction nucleotides: 5. CDR1 WNHNN and CDR2 SYGVQD come from the germline V gene (reference sequence). The CDR3 runs 16 residues. CDR3 sequence reads: CASSDGTSGSIETQYF. CDR3 bases: TGCGCCAGCAGTGACGGGACTAGCGGGAGTATCGAGACCCAGTACTTC.

V usage is TRBV6-1 and J usage is TRBJ2-2, with unresolved D. The CDR3 extends over 16 amino acids. Per the germline V gene, CDR1 is MNHNS and CDR2 is SASEGT. The V end was cut by 1 base, the J end by 0 bases, with 9 bases between. Written as DNA, the CDR3 is TGTGCCAGCAGTGAAGAGGGCCTAGCGAACACCGGGGAGCTGTTTTTT. Protein: CASSEEGLANTGELFF.

This clone was detected once. V and J are TRBV4-1 and TRBJ1-3, with D maybe TRBD1 (5 bases). Between the trimmed V and J ends, which lost 5 bases and 1 base, there was a span of 12 bases. Germline V gene data show CDR1 as MGHRA and CDR2 as YSYEKL. This CDR3 has 15 amino acids. This chain's CDR3 is CASSASQGSGNTIYF. The CDR3 DNA is TGCGCCAGCAGCGCGTCCCAGGGTTCTGGAAACACCATATATTTT.

This clone was picked up a small number of times. The V gene is TRBV15, the J gene TRBJ1-1; TRBD1 agrees at 9 bases. CDR1 and CDR2 from the germline V gene are LNHNV and YYDKDF (reference sequence). The CDR3 has 14 amino acids. J was trimmed by 6 bases and V by 1 base; bases with no gene match: 3. The DNA of the CDR3 is TGTGCCACCAGCAGAGCCGGGACAGGGCCTGAAGCTTTCTTT. Its protein is CATSRAGTGPEAFF.